The entry below describes one TCR beta chain. This clonotype has more than one count but fewer than ten. Its antigen has not been determined. Base-call qualities are not available, and no considerably larger clone is one nucleotide away. Library prep was done by 5' RACE. Sequenced on a NextSeq 500. Unique molecular identifiers were attached to individual cDNA molecules in the TCR library protocol so that sequencing error and PCR bias could be corrected. Both TCR alpha and beta chains were sequenced, and tight co-correlation was observed between alpha and beta sequence abundances in each sample. Per the source publication's procedure: V gene, J gene and CDR3 annotation of TCR sequences was performed with Decombinator V4. TCRs were defined as expanded if a significant change between any two time points was detected under a Poisson model with p below 0.0001. TCR abundances were normalised to the total number of TCRs sequenced per sample and were expressed as counts per million. VDJdb, accessed on 1 November 2021, was searched for TCRs annotated for CMV, EBV and SARS-CoV-2, and TCRs annotated for more than one antigen were excluded. The public reads were reanalyzed by TCRdb: fastp trimming at Q25, MiXCR alignment, in-frame beta chains only. Entries that share a CDR3 protein sequence are merged under the most common genes and DNA. For this entry, the V and J calls and clone size follow TCRdb and not the study's own pipeline. The sample profile shows tens of thousands of distinct CDR3 sequences; around 9.9% of them were found once. 6.4% of the sample is in the top ten clones.

The sample belongs to a study of early T cells in non-severe SARS-CoV-2 infection listed by TCRdb under 2021. For the study in its entirety: Bulk RNA from unsorted whole blood was used for TCR sequencing, so alpha and beta chains could not be paired. Findings and caveats that apply to the study as a whole: VDJdb matching was skewed toward anti-spike CD8 responses, so virus-specific expansions were likely underestimated and private and CD4 specificities were missed.

This was a case-control study nested in a cohort of healthcare workers in London, UK, who had nasopharyngeal swab PCR tests and blood samples taken every week. Between 23 and 31 March 2020, the week of the UK lockdown, healthcare workers were enrolled and then followed up weekly for as long as 16 weeks. The receptor was derived from an adult who was a healthcare worker with PCR-confirmed SARS-CoV-2 infection or an uninfected control (not recorded which). Sequencing was done on a sample of whole blood.

Here the CDR3 is given as CSATQGRGLDSNQPQHF. The DNA is as follows: TGCAGTGCTACCCAAGGCAGGGGCCTCGATAGCAATCAGCCCCAGCATTTT. The rearranged chain carries TRBV20-1 and TRBJ1-5; TRBD1 might be the D gene, on 6 matching bases. V sheds 4 bases and J sheds 0 bases, leaving 19 bases between their ends. CDR3 length: 17 amino acids, cysteine to phenylalanine. Just CDR3 DNA is preserved here, 51 bases in frame from base 1. CDR1 and CDR2 were assigned from the germline V gene (reference sequence) as DFQATT and SNEGSKA.